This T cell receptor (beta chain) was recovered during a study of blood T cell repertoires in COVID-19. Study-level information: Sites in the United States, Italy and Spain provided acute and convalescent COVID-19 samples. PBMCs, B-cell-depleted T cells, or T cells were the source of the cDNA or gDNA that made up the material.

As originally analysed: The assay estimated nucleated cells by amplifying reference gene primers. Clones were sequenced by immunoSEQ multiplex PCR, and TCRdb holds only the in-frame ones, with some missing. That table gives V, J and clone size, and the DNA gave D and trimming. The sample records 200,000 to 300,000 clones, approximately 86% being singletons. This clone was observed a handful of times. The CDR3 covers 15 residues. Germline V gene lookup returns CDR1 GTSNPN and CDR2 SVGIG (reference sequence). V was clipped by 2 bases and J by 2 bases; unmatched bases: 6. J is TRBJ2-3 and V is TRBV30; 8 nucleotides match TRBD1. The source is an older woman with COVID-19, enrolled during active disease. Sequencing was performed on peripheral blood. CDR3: CAWSWDRRTTDTQYF. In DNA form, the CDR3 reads TGTGCCTGGAGTTGGGACAGGAGGACCACAGATACGCAGTATTTT.